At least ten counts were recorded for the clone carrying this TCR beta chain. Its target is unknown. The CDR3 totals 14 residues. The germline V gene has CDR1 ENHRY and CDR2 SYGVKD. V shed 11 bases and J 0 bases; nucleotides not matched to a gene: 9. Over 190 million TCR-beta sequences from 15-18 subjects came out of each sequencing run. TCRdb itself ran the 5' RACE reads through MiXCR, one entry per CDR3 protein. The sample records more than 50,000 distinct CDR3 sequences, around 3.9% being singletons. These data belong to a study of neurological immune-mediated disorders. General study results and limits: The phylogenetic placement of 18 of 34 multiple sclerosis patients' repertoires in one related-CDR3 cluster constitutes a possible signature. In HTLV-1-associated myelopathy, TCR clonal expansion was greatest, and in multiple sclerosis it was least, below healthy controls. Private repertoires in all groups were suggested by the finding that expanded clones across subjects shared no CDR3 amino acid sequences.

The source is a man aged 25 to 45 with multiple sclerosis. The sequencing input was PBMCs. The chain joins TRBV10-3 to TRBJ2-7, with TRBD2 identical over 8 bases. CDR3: CASGGAGASYEQYF. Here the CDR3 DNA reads TGTGCCTCCGGCGGAGCGGGAGCCTCCTACGAGCAGTACTTC.